Shown below are 26 T cell receptor beta chains from a single sample sequenced in a study of T-cell memory formation after mild COVID-19. One entry per CDR3 protein results from TCRdb running MiXCR on the 5' RACE reads. The sample yields around 130,000 distinct CDR3 sequences, more than 13% seen once. Sequencing was done on a sample of PBMCs or a T cell subset sorted from them (not recorded which). The receptors stem from an adult woman who had mild COVID-19 (a few samples of this study predate the infection). Cell type and time point are not known.

This clonotype has just a few counts. V usage is TRBV29-1 and J usage is TRBJ2-2; D is uncertain. Looked up from germline, CDR1 is SQVTM and CDR2 is ANQGSEA. The CDR3 has 15 amino acids. V lost 5 bases to trimming and J lost 2 bases, with 15 bases between them. Here the CDR3 reads CSVISGRSNTGELFF. CDR3 DNA: TGCAGCGTTATATCCGGTCGCAGTAACACCGGGGAGCTGTTTTTT.

This clonotype was found a few times. The gene calls are TRBV13 and TRBJ1-1, with TRBD1 as a possible D gene (5 bases). The V gene's germline CDR1 is PRHDT and CDR2 FYEKMQ (reference sequence). The CDR3 is 14 residues long. With 2 bases removed from V and 5 bases from J, the gap between germline ends came to 12 bases. In DNA form, the CDR3 reads TGTGCCAGCAGCTTACTGGGGGAATGGACTGAAGCTTTCTTT. Its translation: CASSLLGEWTEAFF.

This clonotype was seen only a few times. The gene calls are TRBV6-2 or TRBV6-3 and TRBJ2-1, with D perhaps given as TRBD1 or TRBD2 (5 bases each). V lost 6 bases to trimming and J lost 1 base, with 16 bases between them. The CDR3 has 16 amino acids. Germline values: CDR1 MNHEY, CDR2 SVGEGT. The chain's CDR3 is CASRGVRVRSYNEQFF. CDR3 nucleotide sequence: TGTGCCAGCAGGGGGGTAAGGGTCCGATCCTACAATGAGCAGTTCTTC.

This clonotype was seen a handful of times. The rearrangement links TRBV7-6 to TRBJ2-7; no clear D. The germline gives CDR1 SGHVS, CDR2 FNYEAQ. The CDR3 has 15 amino acids. Trimming shortened V by 5 bases and J by 2 bases, and 16 bases separated the two germline ends. The CDR3 loop is CASSDLVTTPYEQYF. The CDR3 coding sequence is TGTGCCAGCAGCGACCTAGTGACAACCCCCTACGAGCAGTACTTC.

In its sample, this clonotype was seen once. The chain couples TRBV30 to TRBJ1-1; D is ambiguous. Per germline, CDR1 GTSNPN and CDR2 SVGIG (reference sequence). The length of the CDR3 is 13 residues. V shed 2 bases and J shed 6 bases, with 13 bases lying between them. In DNA form, the CDR3 reads TGTGCCTGGAGTACCACCCTTACAGCTGAAGCTTTCTTT. Its translation: CAWSTTLTAEAFF.

This clonotype was seen a handful of times. The chain carries TRBV4-1 and TRBJ2-5; no firm D call. Germline CDR1 reads MGHRA; CDR2 reads YSYEKL. This CDR3 comprises 14 residues. V lost 0 bases to trimming and J lost 3 bases, with 8 bases between them. The CDR3 region is CASSQEGQEETQYF. CDR3 DNA sequence: TGCGCCAGCAGCCAAGAGGGTCAAGAAGAGACCCAGTACTTC.

This clonotype was recorded once. The chain employs TRBV29-1 and TRBJ1-1; TRBD1 aligns across 8 bases. CDR3 length: 14 amino acids. The ends lost 4 bases at V and 7 bases at J; junction bases unmatched: 11. The V gene's germline CDR1 is SQVTM and CDR2 ANQGSEA. CDR3 sequence (DNA): TGCAGCGTTGGACTGACAGGGGTAAAGGATGAAGCTTTCTTT. This encodes CSVGLTGVKDEAFF. The full variable domain, in which reference TRBV29-1 and TRBJ1-1 provide the parts outside the CDR3, is SAVISQKPSRDICQRGTSLTIQCQVDSQVTMMFWYRQQPGQSLTLIATANQGSEATYESGFVIDKFPISRPNLTFSTLTVSNMSPEDSSIYLCSVGLTGVKDEAFFGQGTRLTVV.

This clonotype was found a few times. This chain uses TRBV7-8 with TRBJ2-3; D is ambiguous. The CDR3 loop spans 16 amino acids. Deletions cut 5 bases from V and 10 bases from J, with 25 bases between. Germline V gene data show CDR1 as SGHVS and CDR2 as FQNEAQ. The CDR3 region is CASSLTTTELSNAQYF. In DNA, the CDR3 is TGTGCCAGCAGCCTCACCACAACAGAACTGTCGAATGCGCAGTATTTT.

This clonotype was counted only a few times. The rearrangement joins TRBV5-6 to TRBJ1-1; the match to TRBD1 covers 10 bases. Trimming cost V 5 bases and J 5 bases; bases outside gene matches: 6. CDR3 size: 14 residues. Germline V gene lookup returns CDR1 SGHDT and CDR2 YYEEEE. CDR3 sequence reads: CASSYGTGATEAFF. The CDR3 nucleotides are TGTGCCAGCAGTTACGGGACAGGGGCTACTGAAGCTTTCTTT.

This clonotype was counted only a few times. V gene TRBV29-1 combines with J gene TRBJ2-3; D ambiguous. Germline CDR1 is SQVTM and CDR2 is ANQGSEA. The CDR3 is made up of 12 amino acids. Deletions cut 5 bases from V and 2 bases from J, with 8 bases between. The CDR3 spells CSVSTDTDTQYF. The CDR3 DNA reads as TGCAGCGTTAGCACGGACACAGATACGCAGTATTTT.

The rearrangement joins TRBV21-1 to TRBJ2-3; no check of the table's D call, TRBD1, against the DNA was made. TRBV21-1 is flagged as a pseudogene. The CDR3 has 14 residues. The CDR3 sequence is CASNPTGSPDTQYF. The CDR3 nucleotides are TGTGCCAGCAACCCGACAGGGAGCCCAGATACGCAGTATTTT.

This clonotype was seen at least ten times. This chain joins TRBV5-1 and TRBJ2-7, with 9 bases matching TRBD1. Germline V gives CDR1 SGHRS, CDR2 YFSETQ. The CDR3 contains 15 residues. The V and J ends lost 2 bases and 2 bases, in that order; junction bases with no gene match: 5. The CDR3 sequence is CASSFPGTGTYEQYF. For the CDR3, the DNA is TGCGCCAGCAGCTTCCCCGGGACAGGGACCTACGAGCAGTACTTC. The full variable domain, rest sourced from reference TRBV5-1 and TRBJ2-7, is KAGVTQTPRYLIKTRGQQVTLSCSPISGHRSVSWYQQTPGQGLQFLFEYFSETQRNKGNFPGRFSGRQFSNSRSEMNVSTLELGDSALYLCASSFPGTGTYEQYFGPGTRLTVT.

Of note for this clonotype: This may be a read error, as it is one base from a much larger clone. The V and J genes are TRBV7-3 and TRBJ2-3, with D possibly TRBD1 on 5 matching bases. CDR3 length equals 16 residues. V lost 5 bases and J 3 bases, leaving 18 bases between the germline ends. The germline gives CDR1 SGHTA, CDR2 FQGTGA. The CDR3 coding sequence is TGTGCCAGCAGCGTACTTGGACAAGAGGTGACAGATACGCAGTATTTT. Its translation: CASSVLGQEVTDTQYF.

The rearrangement links TRBV4-3 to TRBJ2-1; D may be TRBD2 (5 bases). V was cut by 0 bases and J by 4 bases, with 10 bases left in between. CDR1 and CDR2 from the germline V gene are LGHNA and YSLEER. The CDR3 is 15 residues long. This CDR3 reads CASSQDRGPYNEQFF. CDR3 bases: TGCGCCAGCAGCCAAGATAGAGGGCCTTACAATGAGCAGTTCTTC.

This clonotype occurred a few times. This chain joins TRBV4-1 and TRBJ1-1, with D possibly matching TRBD1 (6 bases). Germline lookup yields CDR1 MGHRA and CDR2 YSYEKL. V shed 4 bases and J shed 5 bases, with 14 bases lying between them. This CDR3 region has 14 residues. In nucleotides, the CDR3 is TGCGCCAGCAGCCCGGTGGGGGGCCGGACTGAAGCTTTCTTT. Translating it yields CASSPVGGRTEAFF.

This chain joins TRBV10-3 and TRBJ2-7; perhaps TRBD2 as D (5 bases). The CDR3 totals 12 residues. Germline V gives CDR1 ENHRY, CDR2 SYGVKD. The ends were cut back, 5 bases at V and 4 bases at J, with 9 bases in the middle. This CDR3 reads CAISRGSYEQYF. The CDR3 DNA reads TGTGCCATCAGTAGAGGGAGTTACGAGCAGTACTTC.

The gene calls are TRBV2 and TRBJ2-5, with D maybe TRBD1 (5 bases). Germline loops: CDR1 SNHLY, CDR2 FYNNEI. V gave up 0 bases and J gave up 2 bases, with 10 bases separating them. The CDR3 loop spans 15 amino acids. The CDR3 loop reads CASSEAGQGQETQYF. CDR3 DNA: TGTGCCAGCAGTGAAGCAGGGCAGGGACAAGAGACCCAGTACTTC.

The chain combines TRBV28 with TRBJ2-4, with D maybe TRBD2 (6 bases). From germline, CDR1 is MDHEN and CDR2 SYDVKM. The CDR3 covers 16 residues. V shed 2 bases and J shed 0 bases, with 11 bases lying between them. The CDR3 region is CASSLDGTVAKNIQYF. The CDR3 DNA sequence: TGTGCCAGCAGTTTAGACGGGACTGTAGCCAAAAACATTCAGTACTTC.

The chain couples TRBV7-3 to TRBJ2-1, with 16 nucleotides matching TRBD2. The trim removed 2 bases at V and 7 bases at J, leaving 14 bases unmatched. The germline gives CDR1 SGHTA, CDR2 FQGTGA. CDR3 size: 20 residues. CDR3 sequence: CASSLWPPGLAGGPENEQFF. The CDR3 nucleotides read TGTGCCAGCAGCTTATGGCCTCCGGGACTAGCGGGAGGGCCAGAGAATGAGCAGTTCTTC.

The genes are TRBV18 and TRBJ2-7; D is ambiguous. Trimming shortened V by 2 bases and J by 5 bases, and 10 bases separated the two germline ends. Germline CDR1 KGHSH, CDR2 LQKENI. The CDR3 loop spans 13 amino acids. The CDR3 bases are TGTGCCAGCTCACCAATCCGTACGGACGAGCAGTACTTC. This translates into CASSPIRTDEQYF.

This clonotype was seen only a few times. V is TRBV15 and J is TRBJ2-7; D perhaps matches TRBD1 (6 bases). Germline lookup yields CDR1 LNHNV and CDR2 YYDKDF (reference sequence). The CDR3 has 16 amino acids. Trimming stripped 3 bases from V and 2 bases from J, with 17 bases between. The CDR3 here is CATSSAQGTPPYEQYF. The CDR3 bases are TGTGCCACCAGCAGCGCTCAAGGGACACCTCCCTACGAGCAGTACTTC.

In this sample, this clonotype turned up a few times. The gene calls are TRBV20-1 and TRBJ1-2, with 8 bases identical to TRBD1. J was trimmed by 4 bases and V by 7 bases; bases with no gene match: 11. The CDR3 contains 14 residues. Germline lookup yields CDR1 DFQATT and CDR2 SNEGSKA (reference sequence). CDR3 amino acids: CSVLDQGAGYGYTF. The CDR3 DNA follows: TGCAGTGTCCTCGACCAGGGGGCGGGCTATGGCTACACCTTC.

This clonotype turned up a few times. V and J are TRBV20-1 and TRBJ1-1; the D gene is possibly TRBD1 (6 bases). This CDR3 is built from 14 residues. CDR1 and CDR2 from the germline V gene are DFQATT and SNEGSKA (reference sequence). The V gene lost 6 bases and the J gene lost 3 bases, with 17 bases spanning the gap. The CDR3 protein is CSAKWGGRDTEAFF. The CDR3 coding sequence is TGCAGTGCCAAGTGGGGGGGCAGGGACACTGAAGCTTTCTTT.

Many counts were recorded for this clonotype. The chain employs TRBV5-1 and TRBJ2-7; TRBD1 matches 9 bases. Losses at the gene ends were 0 bases for V and 5 bases for J; bases not matched to a gene: 9. Germline V gives CDR1 SGHRS, CDR2 YFSETQ. The CDR3 contains 16 residues. For the CDR3, the DNA is TGCGCCAGCAGCTTGGAGGGGACAGGGTTTCTCGACGAGCAGTACTTC. It translates to CASSLEGTGFLDEQYF.

This clonotype was recorded at least ten times. The gene calls are TRBV4-1 and TRBJ2-7, with 8 bases fitting TRBD1. The CDR3 runs 16 residues. After removal of 3 bases from V and 1 base from J, the junction contained 8 bases not matched to a gene. The germline V gene encodes CDR1 MGHRA and CDR2 YSYEKL. This CDR3 is CASSHPTGEGSYEQYF. The CDR3 region has the DNA TGCGCCAGCAGCCACCCGACAGGGGAAGGATCCTACGAGCAGTACTTC.

The chain is built from TRBV5-1 and TRBJ2-2, with unresolved D. In germline, CDR1 is SGHRS, CDR2 YFSETQ. Trimming removed 3 bases at V and 7 bases at J, with 10 bases between. The CDR3 consists of 13 residues. This CDR3 is CASSWTTHGELFF. Here the CDR3 DNA reads TGCGCCAGCAGCTGGACGACACACGGGGAGCTGTTTTTT.